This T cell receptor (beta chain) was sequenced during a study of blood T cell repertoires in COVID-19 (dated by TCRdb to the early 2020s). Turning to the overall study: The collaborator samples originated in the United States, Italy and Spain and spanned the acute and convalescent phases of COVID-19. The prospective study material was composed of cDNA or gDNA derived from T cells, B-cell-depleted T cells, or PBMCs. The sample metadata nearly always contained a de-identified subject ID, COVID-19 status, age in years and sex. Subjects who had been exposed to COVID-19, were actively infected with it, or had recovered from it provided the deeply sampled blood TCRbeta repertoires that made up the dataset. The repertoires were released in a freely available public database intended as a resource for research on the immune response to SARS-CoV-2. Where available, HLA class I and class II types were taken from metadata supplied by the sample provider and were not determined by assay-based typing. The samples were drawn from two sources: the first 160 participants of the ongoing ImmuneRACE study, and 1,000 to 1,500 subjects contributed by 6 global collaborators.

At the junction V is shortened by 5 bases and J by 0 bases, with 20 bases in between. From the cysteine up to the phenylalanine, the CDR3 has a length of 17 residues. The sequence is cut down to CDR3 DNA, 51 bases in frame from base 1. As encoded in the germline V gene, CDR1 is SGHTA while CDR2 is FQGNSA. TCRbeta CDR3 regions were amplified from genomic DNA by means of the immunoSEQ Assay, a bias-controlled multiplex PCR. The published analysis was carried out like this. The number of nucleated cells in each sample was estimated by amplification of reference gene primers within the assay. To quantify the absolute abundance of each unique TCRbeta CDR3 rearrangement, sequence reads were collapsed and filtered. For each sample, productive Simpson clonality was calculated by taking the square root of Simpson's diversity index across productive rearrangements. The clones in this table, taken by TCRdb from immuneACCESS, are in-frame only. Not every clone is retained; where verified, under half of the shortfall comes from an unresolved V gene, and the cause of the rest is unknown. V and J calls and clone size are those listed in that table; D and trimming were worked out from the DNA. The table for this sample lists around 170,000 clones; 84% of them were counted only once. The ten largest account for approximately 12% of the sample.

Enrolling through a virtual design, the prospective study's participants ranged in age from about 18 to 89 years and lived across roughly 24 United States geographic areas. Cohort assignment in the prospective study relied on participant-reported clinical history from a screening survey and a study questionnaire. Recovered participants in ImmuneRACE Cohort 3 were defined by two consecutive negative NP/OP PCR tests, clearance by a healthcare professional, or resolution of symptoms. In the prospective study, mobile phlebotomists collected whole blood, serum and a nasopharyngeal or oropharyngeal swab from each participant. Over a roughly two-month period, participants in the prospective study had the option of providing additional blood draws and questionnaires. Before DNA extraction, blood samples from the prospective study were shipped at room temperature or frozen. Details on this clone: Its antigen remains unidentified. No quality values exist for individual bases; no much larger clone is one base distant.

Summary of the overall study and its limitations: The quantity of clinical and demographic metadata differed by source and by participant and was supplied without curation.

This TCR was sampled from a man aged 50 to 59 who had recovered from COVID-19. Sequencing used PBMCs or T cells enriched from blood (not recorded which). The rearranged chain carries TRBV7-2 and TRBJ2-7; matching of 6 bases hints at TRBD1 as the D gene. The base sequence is TGTGCCAGCAGCACGGCCGGGACACCCGAGAGCTCCTACGAGCAGTACTTC. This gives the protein CASSTAGTPESSYEQYF.